This TCR beta chain comes out of a study of Graves' ophthalmopathy and Graves' hyperthyroidism. TCR beta CDR3 regions were amplified from RNA transcripts. Second-round multiplex PCR followed a first-round RT-PCR using HTBI primers. One entry per CDR3 protein, called by TCRdb with MiXCR from the multiplex PCR reads. Of some 390,000 distinct CDR3 sequences listed, 15% to 20% are singletons. Ineligible for inclusion were patients with other autoimmune diseases, uncontrolled infections, pregnancy or lactation. Diagnosis was based on clinical symptoms, serum thyroxine, TRAb, thyroid ultrasound and orbital computed tomography. Germline lookup yields CDR1 LNHDA and CDR2 SQIVND (reference sequence). This CDR3 is built from 15 residues. The V gene end was trimmed by 6 bases and the J gene end by 6 bases; junction bases not matched to a gene: 6. This clonotype was detected many times.

The chain is built from TRBV19 and TRBJ2-5; 14 bases fit TRBD2. This clonotype was sampled from a woman aged 18-29 years with Graves' ophthalmopathy. Sequenced material: peripheral blood. DNA of the CDR3: TGTGCCAGTAGGGGACTAGCGGGAGCAGGGAAGACCCAGTACTTC. Its protein product is CASRGLAGAGKTQYF.